Listed below are T cell receptor beta chains from one sample, sequenced in a study of OX40 agonist ivuxolimab in advanced cancers. Clones were read by immunoSEQ multiplex PCR, and TCRdb kept only the in-frame ones, dropping some. The table shows 90,000 to 120,000 clones, with roughly 90% occurring only once. This specimen consisted of CD4+ or CD8+ T cells sorted from blood, obtained in a trial of the OX40 agonist ivuxolimab. The receptors shown here come from an adult with an advanced solid tumor such as melanoma, head and neck, liver or kidney cancer. Both conserved end residues are part of each CDR3. Each record gives: CDR3 length, J gene, V gene, clone size, D gene, CDR3 DNA, CDR3 protein. D genes are given only for firm matches. Clone size is shown for a subset of rows, as once, few, many or a class of expanded clone.

16	TRBJ2-5	TRBV7-2	-	TRBD2	TGTGCCAGCAGCTTAGGAGGGACTAGGGTAGGAGAGACCCAGTACTTC	CASSLGGTRVGETQYF
14	TRBJ2-4	TRBV27	-	TRBD1	TGTGCCAGTTCCCAATGGGACAGCAAAAACATTCAGTACTTC	CASSQWDSKNIQYF
14	TRBJ2-2	TRBV9	once	-	TGTGCCAGCAGCAACGACGGGAACACCGGGGAGCTGTTTTTT	CASSNDGNTGELFF
12	TRBJ2-7	TRBV5-1	-	TRBD1	TGCGCCAGCAGCCGGGACAGCTACGAGCAGTACTTC	CASSRDSYEQYF
16	TRBJ1-4	TRBV4-1	few	TRBD1	TGCGCCAGCAGCCAAGCCGTACAGGGACAGACGGAAAAACTGTTTTTT	CASSQAVQGQTEKLFF
13	TRBJ2-7	TRBV5-6	-	-	TGTGCCAGCAGCCCCCGTCCGCAGTACGAGCAGTACTTC	CASSPRPQYEQYF
16	TRBJ1-4	TRBV7-3	-	-	TGTGCCAGCAGCACCCGACAGAAGACAACTAATGAAAAACTGTTTTTT	CASSTRQKTTNEKLFF
13	TRBJ2-1	TRBV5-1	-	-	TGCGCCAGCAGCTCGGCGCTAGACAATGAGCAGTTCTTC	CASSSALDNEQFF
11	TRBJ2-7	TRBV29-1	-	TRBD1	TGCAGCGTACAGGGGGCCTACGAGCAGTACTTC	CSVQGAYEQYF
14	TRBJ1-6	TRBV19	-	-	TGTGCCAGTAGTACCCAGGGGAACAATTCACCCCTCCACTTT	CASSTQGNNSPLHF
12	TRBJ1-5	TRBV28	-	-	TGTGCCAGCAGTTTGGGGGGGAAGCCCCAGCATTTT	CASSLGGKPQHF
16	TRBJ2-2	TRBV15	-	-	TGTGCCACCAGCAGAGATGCTAGGATGAGCACCGGGGAGCTGTTTTTT	CATSRDARMSTGELFF
14	TRBJ1-2	TRBV6-5	-	TRBD1	TGTGCCAGCAGTATTTTAGACAGGGTAGGGGGCTACACCTTC	CASSILDRVGGYTF
13	TRBJ1-5	TRBV29-1	-	-	TGCAGCGTTGTAGGGAACGGTAATCAGCCCCAGCATTTT	CSVVGNGNQPQHF
16	TRBJ2-5	TRBV11-1	-	TRBD2	TGTGCCAGCAGCCTGGCGGGGACTACCCAAGGGGAGACCCAGTACTTC	CASSLAGTTQGETQYF
15	TRBJ1-1	TRBV6-5	-	-	TGTGCCAGCAGTCTCCCTCCGGGCATGGGAACTGAAGCTTTCTTT	CASSLPPGMGTEAFF
16	TRBJ2-2	TRBV4-2	-	-	TGTGCCAGCAGCCAAGAAGGAGGGGGGCACACCGGGGAGCTGTTTTTT	CASSQEGGGHTGELFF
16	TRBJ1-3	TRBV18	-	TRBD1	TGTGCCAGCTCACCACCCGGGACAGGCTCTGGAAACACCATATATTTT	CASSPPGTGSGNTIYF
16	TRBJ2-7	TRBV7-2	-	TRBD1	TGTGCCAGCAGCTTGAGAACAGGGACAGCAACCTACGAGCAGTACTTC	CASSLRTGTATYEQYF
14	TRBJ2-5	TRBV28	-	-	TGTGCCAGCAGTTTAAGTCCAGGTCAAGAGACCCAGTACTTC	CASSLSPGQETQYF
15	TRBJ2-1	TRBV13	-	-	TGTGCCAGCAGCTCCCTTGGCCAAGTAGGCCAGCTTAAGTTCTTC	CASSSLGQVGQLKFF
12	TRBJ2-5	TRBV28	-	-	TGTGCCAGCAGGGGTCAAATGGAGACCCAGTACTTC	CASRGQMETQYF
15	TRBJ1-1	TRBV6-1	-	-	TGTGCCAGCAGTGAAGGGCAGTTGGGAAGGACTGAAGCTTTCTTT	CASSEGQLGRTEAFF
14	TRBJ2-7	TRBV9	-	TRBD2	TGTGCCAGCAGCCTAGCGGGAGAATTCTACGAGCAGTACTTC	CASSLAGEFYEQYF
14	TRBJ2-7	TRBV5-1	once	TRBD1	TGCGCCAGCAGCTGGGGACAGGGGTCCTACGAGCAGTACTTC	CASSWGQGSYEQYF
16	TRBJ2-1	TRBV7-2	-	TRBD2	TGTGCCAGCAGCTTAGGACAGATTAACGGGAGGGATGAGCAGTTCTTC	CASSLGQINGRDEQFF
15	TRBJ2-5	TRBV6-5	-	TRBD1	TGTGCCAGCAGTTACGGGACAGGGGGCAGGGAGACCCAGTACTTC	CASSYGTGGRETQYF
16	TRBJ2-1	TRBV7-3	-	TRBD2	TGTGCCAGCAGCTTACTAGCGGCAAGCTCCTACAATGAGCAGTTCTTC	CASSLLAASSYNEQFF
12	TRBJ1-2	TRBV27	-	TRBD1	TGTGCCAGCAGACAGGGGGGGTATGGCTACACCTTC	CASRQGGYGYTF
14	TRBJ1-2	TRBV5-1	-	-	TGCGCCAGCAGCTTCCCGTTAGGATCCGATGGCTACACCTTC	CASSFPLGSDGYTF
14	TRBJ2-6	TRBV15	-	-	TGTGCCACCAACGACCGCTCTGGGGCCAACGTCCTGACTTTC	CATNDRSGANVLTF
17	TRBJ2-4	TRBV15	-	-	TGTGCCACCAGCAGAGATCCCTTCCTGGATCCCAAAAACATTCAGTACTTC	CATSRDPFLDPKNIQYF
15	TRBJ2-7	TRBV11-2	once	TRBD2	TGTGCCAGCAGCCGAAATAGCGGGAGGGCCTCCGAGCAGTACTTC	CASSRNSGRASEQYF
15	TRBJ1-4	TRBV27	-	-	TGTGCCAGCAGTCTCCAACTAGGCTTCGGGGAAAAACTGTTTTTT	CASSLQLGFGEKLFF